This paragraph covers one T cell receptor (beta chain) sequence. Its antigen is as yet unknown. The PCR made use of 60 Vbeta and 13 Jbeta primers. Repertoires were generated with immunoSEQ multiplex PCR, while TCRdb's copy carries only in-frame clones and drops some. Here the sample spans some 82,000 clones, around 85% being singletons. The sample originates from a study of cytomegalovirus exposure and HLA in healthy donors. Whole-study context: Earlier work reported approximately 110 million unique TCR beta sequences from 180 million or so T cells. The study's findings and limits: Researchers catalogued under 200 TCR beta chains as cytomegalovirus-associated. Per a prior analysis, the majority of TCR beta V segments were productive roughly 90% or roughly 30% of the time.

The specimen sequenced was PBMCs. This TCR was recovered from a woman in her fifties or sixties in good health and CMV-seronegative.

In nucleotides, the CDR3 is TGTGCCAGTAGTATACGGGGCAGGGGCGTTATCTCTGGGGCCAACGTCCTGACTTTC. Its protein is CASSIRGRGVISGANVLTF. The rearrangement joins TRBV19 to TRBJ2-6, with D possibly matching TRBD1 (6 bases). Germline CDR1 LNHDA, CDR2 SQIVND (reference sequence). V was trimmed by 2 bases and J by 0 bases, leaving 17 bases between them. This CDR3 contains 19 residues.